What follows describes a single T cell receptor beta chain. Its specificity is unknown. PCR was performed using 60 Vbeta and 13 Jbeta primers. The assay was immunoSEQ multiplex PCR, and TCRdb's table has in-frame clones only and misses some. Here the sample spans about 130,000 clones, approximately 85% being singletons. The sample comes from a study of cytomegalovirus exposure and HLA in healthy donors. About the research overall: Researchers previously reported finding fewer than 120 million unique TCR beta sequences from 150 million to 200 million T cells. Study conclusions and caveats: Across donors, presence/absence analyses took sequencing depth to be roughly uniform. The authors listed some 160 TCR beta chains as cytomegalovirus-associated. Later analysis demonstrated an association between a missense DCLRE1C variant and TCR beta V- and J-gene trimming.

Germline CDR1 SNHLY, CDR2 FYNNEI. The V end lost 5 bases, the J end lost 0 bases, and 7 bases lay between the germline ends. The CDR3 contains 13 residues. The chain carries TRBV2 and TRBJ1-1; D remains unclear. The clonotype originates from a woman aged 25 to 39 in good health and CMV-seropositive. The sequenced sample was PBMCs. CDR3 nucleotides: TGTGCCAGCAGTCTTATTATGAACACTGAAGCTTTCTTT. Amino acid sequence: CASSLIMNTEAFF.